This T cell receptor (beta chain) was found in a study of cytomegalovirus exposure and HLA in healthy donors. The study, taken as a whole, reports: V- and J-gene trimming of TCR beta was linked (in a later analysis) to a missense DCLRE1C variant. Researchers left out some V segments, among them TRBV6-2 and TRBV6-3, as indistinguishable. A later examination showed that TCR association rates differed by HLA locus, with DRB1 most and HLA-C fewest. According to a later analysis, donors in an Asian-associated ancestry cluster reportedly had fewer N-insertions than the approximately 720-donor mean.

Looked up from germline, CDR1 is MNHNS and CDR2 is SASEGT. CDR3 length equals 15 residues. V was clipped by 2 bases and J by 4 bases; unmatched bases: 4. Worth noting for this clone: Its antigen remains unknown.

The PCR contained 60 Vbeta and 13 Jbeta primers. Produced via immunoSEQ multiplex PCR; TCRdb's table is partial and in-frame only. The sample yields about 200,000 clones, about four fifths seen once. The sequence derives from a woman younger than 30 in good health and CMV-seronegative. V and J are TRBV6-1 and TRBJ2-2; 7 bases are a match to TRBD1. Sequenced input: PBMCs. CDR3 protein: CASSETDRSTGELFF. As DNA, the CDR3 is TGTGCCAGCAGTGAAACGGACAGGTCCACCGGGGAGCTGTTTTTT.